This section outlines one T cell receptor (beta chain) sequence together with its context. This entry comes from a study of blood T cell repertoires in COVID-19. The CDR3 consists of 17 residues. Germline V lookup: CDR1 LNHNV, CDR2 YYDKDF (reference sequence). V lost 0 bases to trimming and J lost 3 bases, with 17 bases between them. Source study methods: The assay estimated nucleated cells by amplifying reference gene primers. Here immunoSEQ multiplex PCR was the method, and the copy in TCRdb shows in-frame clones only, minus some. That table is the source of V, J and clone size, and D and trimming were worked out from the DNA. Of 200,000 to 300,000 clones in the sample, 80% to 90% are singletons; the top ten hold approximately 3.3%.

This clonotype was obtained from a woman aged 40-49 years with acute or convalescent COVID-19. The rearrangement joins TRBV15 to TRBJ1-1; possibly TRBD1 for D (6 bases). The sequenced material came from peripheral blood. As DNA, the CDR3 is TGTGCCACCAGCAGAGATGCGGGGGGCCGAGGGTACACTGAAGCTTTCTTT. Residues: CATSRDAGGRGYTEAFF. The full variable domain, completed using reference TRBV15 and TRBJ1-1, is DAMVIQNPRYQVTQFGKPVTLSCSQTLNHNVMYWYQQKSSQAPKLLFHYYDKDFNNEADTPDNFQSRRPNTSFCFLDIRSPGLGDTAMYLCATSRDAGGRGYTEAFFGQGTRLTVV.